These T cell receptor beta chains were read from a single sample in a study of CD8 T cells in ankylosing spondylitis. TCRdb analysed the 5' RACE reads with MiXCR anew, one entry per CDR3 protein. The sample includes under 400,000 distinct CDR3 sequences, about 9.9% of them seen just once. The sample consisted of blood, either unsorted or a sorted T cell fraction (not recorded which). These receptors originate from a female donor with ankylosing spondylitis or in good health (not recorded which). The CDR3 runs from the conserved cysteine through the conserved F or W. The D gene is left open where the match is weak. A row's size may be missing; if present it is once, few, many or a size class.

few	TRBV27	TRBJ2-2	TRBD2	TGTGCCAGCAGTTTATTACTTCCGGGACTAGCGGGAGGGCCTTCCGGGGAGCTGTTTTTT	CASSLLLPGLAGGPSGELFF
few	TRBV10-2	TRBJ1-5	.	TGCGCCAGCAGTGAAAATAGCAATCAGCCCCAGCATTTT	CASSENSNQPQHF
many	TRBV5-1	TRBJ2-1	TRBD1	TGCGCCAGCTCCGCAGGGGGCGTTTACAATGAGCAGTTCTTC	CASSAGGVYNEQFF
.	TRBV27	TRBJ2-5	TRBD1	TGTGCCAGCAGTTCTCTCCGGGACAGGGGGCAAGAGACCCAGTACTTC	CASSSLRDRGQETQYF
many	TRBV20-1	TRBJ2-7	.	TGCAGTGCTAGAGGGTCGGCAGAATACGAGCAGTACTTC	CSARGSAEYEQYF
many	TRBV5-5	TRBJ2-7	.	TGTGCCAGCAGCTTAGGCGGGACAACCTACGAGCAGTACTTC	CASSLGGTTYEQYF
many	TRBV7-9	TRBJ1-1	.	TGTGCCAGCAGTCCGGCTCGGGTGAACACTGAAGCTTTCTTT	CASSPARVNTEAFF
many	TRBV20-1	TRBJ2-3	TRBD2	TGCAGTGCGAGAGCGGGAGACGGCACAGATACGCAGTATTTT	CSARAGDGTDTQYF
.	TRBV24-1	TRBJ2-6	TRBD1	TGTGCCAGCCCTTTAGCTCATAGCCGGGACAGGGGGCTATATAGCCCTGGGGCCAACGTCCTGACTTTC	CASPLAHSRDRGLYSPGANVLTF
many	TRBV10-3	TRBJ1-2	TRBD1	TGTGCCATCAGTGACCCCGGACAGGGAGCCTATGGCTACACCTTC	CAISDPGQGAYGYTF
many	TRBV12-3/TRBV12-4	TRBJ2-7	.	TGTGCCAGCAGTTTTGGTAGCGCCGAGCAGTACTTC	CASSFGSAEQYF
many	TRBV20-1	TRBJ2-7	.	TGCAGTGCTGGGGGTGTAGGAGGTCGTCCCTACGAGCAGTACTTC	CSAGGVGGRPYEQYF
.	TRBV15	TRBJ2-2	TRBD1	TGTGCCACCAGCAGAGATCGGACAGGGGATACCGCGGAGCTGTTTTTT	CATSRDRTGDTAELFF
few	TRBV6-1	TRBJ2-5	.	TGTGCCAGCAGTGAAGTTGCGGGGAGACAAGAGACCCAGTACTTC	CASSEVAGRQETQYF
many	TRBV20-1	TRBJ1-5	.	TGCAGTGCTAGAGATGAGGGTAGGGGCAATCAGCCCCAGCATTTT	CSARDEGRGNQPQHF
.	TRBV5-1	TRBJ2-5	TRBD1	TGCGCCAGCAGCTTGGGGGTTGGACAGGGACAAGAGACCCAGTACTTC	CASSLGVGQGQETQYF
few	TRBV12-3/TRBV12-4	TRBJ1-6	.	TGTGCCAGCAGGGGTGGGCAAAATTCACCCCTCCACTTT	CASRGGQNSPLHF
many	TRBV4-1	TRBJ2-7	.	TGCGCCAGCAGCCAAGATAGTTGGTCGAGGGAGCAGTACTTC	CASSQDSWSREQYF
many	TRBV28	TRBJ2-1	.	TGTGCCAGCAGTTCGTGGGGTTATGAGCAGTTCTTC	CASSSWGYEQFF
many	TRBV6-1	TRBJ2-2	TRBD1	TGTGCCAGCAGTGATGGACAGGGGGCGGAGGAGCTGTTTTTT	CASSDGQGAEELFF
.	TRBV11-1	TRBJ1-2	TRBD1	TGTGCCAGCAGCTCCCGGGACAGGGGGCTGAGTGCTAACTATGGCTACACCTTC	CASSSRDRGLSANYGYTF
many	TRBV20-1	TRBJ2-7	.	TGCAGTGCTGAATCCGACCAACCCCGGGAGTTCCCCTACGAGCAGTACTTC	CSAESDQPREFPYEQYF
.	TRBV4-2	TRBJ2-2	.	TGTGCCAGCAGTCGCCTAGCCAGCGCCGACACCGGGGAGCTGTTTTTT	CASSRLASADTGELFF
many	TRBV19	TRBJ1-5	.	TGTGCCAGTAGTAAGGCCCCCAGCCAGCCCCAGCATTTT	CASSKAPSQPQHF